Presented here are 10 T cell receptor beta chains from one specimen sequenced in a study of cytomegalovirus exposure and HLA in healthy donors. The PCR was carried out with 60 Vbeta primers and 13 Jbeta primers. Measured with immunoSEQ multiplex PCR; TCRdb has only the in-frame clones, and not every one. The sample lists approximately 140,000 clones; more than 70% were seen once. The sample was PBMCs. These TCRs come from a man in his forties or fifties in good health and CMV-seronegative.

The chain employs TRBV28 and TRBJ1-5; D is perhaps TRBD1 (6 bases). CDR1 and CDR2 from the germline V gene are MDHEN and SYDVKM. Trimming shortened V by 3 bases and J by 0 bases, and 18 bases separated the two germline ends. CDR3 length: 18 amino acids. CDR3 in DNA: TGTGCCAGCAGTTTTTCCCGGGACAACTATGTTAGCAATCAGCCCCAGCATTTT. This codes for CASSFSRDNYVSNQPQHF.

V gene TRBV5-1 combines with J gene TRBJ2-7, with D possibly TRBD2 on 6 matching bases. Germline-derived CDR1 and CDR2 are SGHRS and YFSETQ. This CDR3 region has 14 residues. V was clipped by 4 bases and J by 3 bases, with 14 bases between them. CDR3 residues: CASSPAGGRYEQYF. For the CDR3, the DNA is TGCGCCAGCAGCCCGGCCGGGGGACGCTACGAGCAGTACTTC.

The chain recombines TRBV7-6 with TRBJ1-6, with D possibly TRBD1 on 6 matching bases. Germline CDR1 SGHVS, CDR2 FNYEAQ. CDR3 length: 16 residues. V was trimmed by 1 base and J by 8 bases, leaving 15 bases between them. The CDR3 reads CASSLEGVKSDSPLHF. The CDR3 DNA reads as TGTGCCAGCAGCTTAGAGGGGGTCAAATCGGATTCACCCCTCCACTTT.

The rearrangement joins TRBV11-2 to TRBJ1-2; 10 nucleotides agree with TRBD1. Unmatched junction bases numbered 8, after V lost 5 bases and J lost 8 bases. Germline CDR1 and CDR2: SGHAT and FQNNGV. The CDR3 runs to 14 residues. The CDR3 DNA sequence: TGTGCCAGCAGCCCGGACAGGGGGGTTGAGGGCTACACCTTC. This sequence encodes CASSPDRGVEGYTF.

The chain uses TRBV23-1 and TRBJ1-6, with TRBD1 matching over 7 bases. TRBV23-1 is an ORF, with its function uncertain. The CDR3 is 14 amino acids. Trimming took 2 bases from V and 9 from J; bases not matched to a gene: 4. Written as DNA, the CDR3 is TGCGCCAGCAGTCAAAACAGGGGATGTTCACCCCTCCACTTT. Its translation: CASSQNRGCSPLHF.

This clone was counted between two and nine times. The chain carries TRBV6-5 and TRBJ2-7; TRBD1 might be the D (5 bases). V dropped 5 bases and J dropped 0 bases, with 11 bases sitting between them. The germline V gene encodes CDR1 MNHEY and CDR2 SVGAGI. This CDR3 has 14 residues. CDR3 coding DNA: TGTGCCAGCAGTATCCCAGGGTTCTCCTACGAGCAGTACTTC. Protein product: CASSIPGFSYEQYF.

The rearrangement uses TRBV29-1 and TRBJ2-5; D uncertain. The ends were cut back, 3 bases at V and 0 bases at J, with 8 bases in the middle. The CDR3 is made up of 13 amino acids. The germline V gene has CDR1 SQVTM and CDR2 ANQGSEA. The DNA of the CDR3 is TGCAGCGTTGATAAGCGCAACCAAGAGACCCAGTACTTC. Its translation is CSVDKRNQETQYF.

This chain connects TRBV4-2 to TRBJ2-3; 10 nucleotides match TRBD2. The CDR3 extends over 16 amino acids. Trimming cost V 1 base and J 6 bases; bases outside gene matches: 7. Germline lookup yields CDR1 LGHNA and CDR2 YNFKEQ. The CDR3 loop reads CASSQGQRGGGDTQYF. The DNA of the CDR3 is TGTGCCAGCAGCCAAGGCCAGCGGGGGGGCGGGGATACGCAGTATTTT.

V and J are TRBV2 and TRBJ2-1, with D maybe TRBD1 (6 bases). Germline CDR1 is SNHLY and CDR2 is FYNNEI. Trimming took 6 bases from V and 10 from J, leaving 13 bases between them. CDR3 length: 12 amino acids. CDR3 protein: CASSLQGDEQFF. The DNA for the CDR3 is TGTGCCAGCAGCCTACAGGGTGACGAGCAGTTCTTC.

J is TRBJ2-1 and V is TRBV7-9; 9 nucleotides agree with TRBD2. With V trimmed by 5 bases and J by 5 bases, 10 bases remained unmatched. Germline values: CDR1 SEHNR, CDR2 FQNEAQ (reference sequence). The CDR3 runs 16 residues. The CDR3 is CASSPVAGGLNNEQFF. CDR3 bases: TGTGCCAGCAGCCCGGTTGCGGGGGGGCTTAACAATGAGCAGTTCTTC.